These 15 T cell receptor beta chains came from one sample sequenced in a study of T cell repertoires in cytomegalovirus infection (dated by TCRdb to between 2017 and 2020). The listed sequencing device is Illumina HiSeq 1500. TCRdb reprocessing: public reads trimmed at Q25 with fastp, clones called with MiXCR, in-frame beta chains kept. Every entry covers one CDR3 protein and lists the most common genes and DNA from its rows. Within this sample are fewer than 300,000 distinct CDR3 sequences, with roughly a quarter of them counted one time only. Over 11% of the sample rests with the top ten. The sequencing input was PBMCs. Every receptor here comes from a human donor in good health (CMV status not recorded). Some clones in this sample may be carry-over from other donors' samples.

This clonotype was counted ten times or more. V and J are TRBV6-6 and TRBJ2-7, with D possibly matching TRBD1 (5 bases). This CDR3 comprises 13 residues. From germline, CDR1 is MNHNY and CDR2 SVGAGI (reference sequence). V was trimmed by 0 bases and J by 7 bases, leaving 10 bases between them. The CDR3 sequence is CASSYSPGWEQYF. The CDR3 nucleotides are TGTGCCAGCAGTTACTCACCAGGGTGGGAGCAGTACTTC.

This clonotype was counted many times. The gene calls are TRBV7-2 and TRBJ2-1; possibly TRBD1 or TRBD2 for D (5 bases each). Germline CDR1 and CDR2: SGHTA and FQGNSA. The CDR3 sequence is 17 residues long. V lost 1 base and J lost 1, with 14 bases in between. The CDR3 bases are TGTGCCAGCAGCTTAGGGGGGTTCGGAGTTTCCTACAATGAGCAGTTCTTC. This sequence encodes CASSLGGFGVSYNEQFF.

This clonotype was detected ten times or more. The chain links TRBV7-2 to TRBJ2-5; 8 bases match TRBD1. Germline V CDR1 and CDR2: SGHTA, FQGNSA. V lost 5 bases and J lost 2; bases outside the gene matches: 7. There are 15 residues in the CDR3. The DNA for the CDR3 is TGTGCCAGCAGCCCAGGACAGGGCAGACAAGAGACCCAGTACTTC. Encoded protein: CASSPGQGRQETQYF.

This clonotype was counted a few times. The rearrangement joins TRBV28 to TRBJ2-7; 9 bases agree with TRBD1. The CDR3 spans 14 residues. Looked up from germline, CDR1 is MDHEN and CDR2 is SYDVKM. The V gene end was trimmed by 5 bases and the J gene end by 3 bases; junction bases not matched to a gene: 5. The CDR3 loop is CASSAWDRVYEQYF. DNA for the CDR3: TGTGCCAGCAGTGCTTGGGACAGGGTCTACGAGCAGTACTTC.

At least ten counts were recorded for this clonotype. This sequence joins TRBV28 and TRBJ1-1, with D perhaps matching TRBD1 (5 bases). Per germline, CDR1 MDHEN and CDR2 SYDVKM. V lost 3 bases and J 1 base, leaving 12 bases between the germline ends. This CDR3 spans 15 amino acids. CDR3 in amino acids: CASSFPAGRNTEAFF. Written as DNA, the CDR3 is TGTGCCAGCAGTTTCCCGGCAGGGAGGAACACTGAAGCTTTCTTT. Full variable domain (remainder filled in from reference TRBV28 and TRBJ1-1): DVKVTQSSRYLVKRTGEKVFLECVQDMDHENMFWYRQDPGLGLRLIYFSYDVKMKEKGDIPEGYSVSREKKERFSLILESASTNQTSMYLCASSFPAGRNTEAFFGQGTRLTVV.

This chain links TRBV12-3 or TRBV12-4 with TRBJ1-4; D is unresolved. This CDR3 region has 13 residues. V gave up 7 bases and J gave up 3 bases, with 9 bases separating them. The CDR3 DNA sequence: TGTGCCAGCACTCGCGGCGCTAATGAAAAACTGTTTTTT. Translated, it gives CASTRGANEKLFF.

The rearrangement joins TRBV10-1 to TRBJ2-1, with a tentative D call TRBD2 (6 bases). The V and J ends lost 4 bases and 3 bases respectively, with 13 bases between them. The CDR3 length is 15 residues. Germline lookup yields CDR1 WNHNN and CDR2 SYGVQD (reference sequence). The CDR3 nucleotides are TGCGCCAGCAGTGTACGGGGGATTCTCTACAATGAGCAGTTCTTC. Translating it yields CASSVRGILYNEQFF.

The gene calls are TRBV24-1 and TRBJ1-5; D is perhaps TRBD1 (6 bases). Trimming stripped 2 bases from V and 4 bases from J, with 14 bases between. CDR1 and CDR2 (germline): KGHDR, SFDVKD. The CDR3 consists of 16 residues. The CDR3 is CATSDYSGTINQPQHF. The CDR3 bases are TGTGCCACCAGTGATTATTCGGGGACAATAAATCAGCCCCAGCATTTT.

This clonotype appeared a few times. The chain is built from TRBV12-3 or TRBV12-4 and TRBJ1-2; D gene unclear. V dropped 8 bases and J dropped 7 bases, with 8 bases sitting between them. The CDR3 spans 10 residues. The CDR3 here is CASGEFGYTF. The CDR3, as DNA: TGTGCCAGCGGGGAGTTTGGCTACACCTTC.

The DNA of the CDR3 is TGTGCCATCAGTGAGTCGGGACAGGGAGGACTGAGCTCCTACGAGCAGTACGTC. The encoded protein is CAISESGQGGLSSYEQYV. The chain carries TRBV10-3 and TRBJ2-7, with 9 bases identical to TRBD1. Trimming cost V 0 bases and J 0 bases; bases outside gene matches: 9. Germline assignment: CDR1 ENHRY and CDR2 SYGVKD. The CDR3 is made up of 18 amino acids.

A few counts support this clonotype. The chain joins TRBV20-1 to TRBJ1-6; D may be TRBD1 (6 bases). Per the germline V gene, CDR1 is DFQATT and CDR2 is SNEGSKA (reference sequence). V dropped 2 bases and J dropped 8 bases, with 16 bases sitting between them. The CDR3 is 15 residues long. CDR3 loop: CSARPGAAGDSPLHF. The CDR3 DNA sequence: TGCAGTGCTAGACCGGGGGCCGCGGGCGATTCACCCCTCCACTTT.

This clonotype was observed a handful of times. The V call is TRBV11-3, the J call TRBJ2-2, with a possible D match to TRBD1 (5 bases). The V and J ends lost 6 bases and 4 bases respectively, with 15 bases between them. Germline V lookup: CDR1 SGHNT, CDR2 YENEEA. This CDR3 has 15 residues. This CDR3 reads CASSPVTGPTGELFF. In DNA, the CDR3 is TGTGCCAGCAGTCCCGTCACAGGTCCCACCGGGGAGCTGTTTTTT.

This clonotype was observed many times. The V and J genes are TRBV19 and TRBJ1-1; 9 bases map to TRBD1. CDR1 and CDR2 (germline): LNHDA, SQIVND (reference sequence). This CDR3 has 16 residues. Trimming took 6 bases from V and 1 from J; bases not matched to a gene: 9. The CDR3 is CASRPGQGGANTEAFF. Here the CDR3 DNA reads TGTGCCAGTAGACCGGGACAGGGTGGGGCGAACACTGAAGCTTTCTTT.

The CDR3 protein is CASSPRLGEDNQPQHF. In nucleotides, the CDR3 is TGTGCCAGCAGCCCCCGCCTCGGGGAAGACAATCAGCCCCAGCATTTT. This chain uses TRBV7-9 with TRBJ1-5; no clear D. This CDR3 spans 16 amino acids. Germline V lookup: CDR1 SEHNR, CDR2 FQNEAQ (reference sequence). V was clipped by 5 bases and J by 3 bases, with 17 bases between them. The full variable domain, completed using reference TRBV7-9 and TRBJ1-5, is DTGVSQNPRHKITKRGQNVTFRCDPISEHNRLYWYRQTLGQGPEFLTYFQNEAQLEKSRLLSDRFSAERPKGSFSTLEIQRTEQGDSAMYLCASSPRLGEDNQPQHFGDGTRLSIL.

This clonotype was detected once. This chain's CDR3 is CASSSVAGGVYNEQFF. As DNA, the CDR3 is TGTGCCAGCAGTTCTGTAGCGGGGGGCGTCTACAATGAGCAGTTCTTC. This chain uses TRBV12-3 or TRBV12-4 with TRBJ2-1; 10 bases are a match to TRBD2. V was clipped by 4 bases and J by 3 bases; unmatched bases: 6. The CDR3 is 16 amino acids.